This is a list of T cell receptor beta chains from one sample in a study of blood T cells in healthy people across ages. Via MiXCR, TCRdb re-called the 5' RACE reads, giving one row per CDR3 protein. This sample has just over 1 million distinct CDR3 sequences, with less than 50% found just once. The source material was blood. These receptors were collected from an older woman in good health. The CDR3 runs from the conserved cysteine through the conserved F or W. A D gene is named only where the DNA matches it firmly. The size entry is marked missing in some rows and otherwise reads once, few, many or a size class.

size: -
D: -
J: TRBJ1-1
V: TRBV24-1
CDR3: CASSDPWSTEAFF
DNA: TGTGCCTCCAGTGACCCCTGGTCCACTGAAGCTTTCTTT

size: -
D: TRBD1
J: TRBJ2-3
V: TRBV3-1
CDR3: CASSQAAGQVTDTQYF
DNA: TGTGCCAGCAGCCAAGCAGCCGGACAGGTAACAGATACGCAGTATTTT

size: few
D: -
J: TRBJ2-1
V: TRBV7-6
CDR3: CASSPIRGRYNEQFF
DNA: TGTGCCAGCAGCCCCATTAGGGGGAGGTACAATGAGCAGTTCTTC

size: -
D: -
J: TRBJ2-3
V: TRBV20-1
CDR3: CSASLRGVSTDTQYF
DNA: TGCAGTGCTAGTCTCAGGGGGGTTAGCACAGATACGCAGTATTTT

size: few
D: TRBD1
J: TRBJ2-7
V: TRBV5-1
CDR3: CASSARTGASYEQYF
DNA: TGCGCCAGCAGCGCTCGGACAGGGGCTTCCTACGAGCAGTACTTC

size: few
D: -
J: TRBJ2-7
V: TRBV27
CDR3: CASSLLGLVDEQYF
DNA: TGTGCCAGCAGTTTACTAGGGTTGGTGGACGAGCAGTACTTC

size: few
D: -
J: TRBJ1-1
V: TRBV20-1
CDR3: CSASRGNAEAFF
DNA: TGCAGTGCTAGTCGGGGGAATGCTGAAGCTTTCTTT

size: few
D: -
J: TRBJ1-1
V: TRBV11-2
CDR3: CASRKPGQSNTEAFF
DNA: TGTGCCAGCAGAAAACCCGGGCAGTCGAACACTGAAGCTTTCTTT

size: many
D: TRBD2
J: TRBJ2-3
V: TRBV5-5
CDR3: CASKAYGTSGIDTQYF
DNA: TGTGCCAGCAAGGCGTATGGGACTAGCGGGATAGATACGCAGTATTTT

size: -
D: TRBD2
J: TRBJ2-3
V: TRBV5-1
CDR3: CASSLTSGTVTDTQYF
DNA: TGCGCCAGCAGCTTGACTAGCGGGACGGTGACAGATACGCAGTATTTT

size: -
D: -
J: TRBJ1-5
V: TRBV6-1
CDR3: CASRWERGNQPQHF
DNA: TGTGCCAGCAGGTGGGAGAGGGGCAATCAGCCCCAGCATTTT

size: few
D: -
J: TRBJ2-3
V: TRBV24-1
CDR3: CATSDLTSGPPDTQYF
DNA: TGTGCCACCAGTGATTTGACGTCAGGCCCACCTGATACGCAGTATTTT

size: -
D: -
J: TRBJ2-1
V: TRBV29-1
CDR3: CSAGGDNEQFF
DNA: TGCAGCGCAGGGGGGGACAATGAGCAGTTCTTC

size: -
D: TRBD2
J: TRBJ2-3
V: TRBV27
CDR3: CASSRRDGLAGAFSTDTQYF
DNA: TGTGCCAGCAGTCGCAGGGATGGACTAGCGGGGGCGTTTAGCACAGATACGCAGTATTTT

size: few
D: -
J: TRBJ2-7
V: TRBV24-1
CDR3: CATSDSGDPLYEQYF
DNA: TGTGCCACCAGTGATTCTGGGGACCCTCTCTACGAGCAGTACTTC

size: -
D: -
J: TRBJ1-4
V: TRBV7-9
CDR3: CASRGGKTEEKLFF
DNA: TGTGCCAGCAGAGGCGGGAAAACGGAGGAAAAACTGTTTTTT

size: few
D: TRBD2
J: TRBJ2-7
V: TRBV9
CDR3: CASSVAAGDTYEQYF
DNA: TGTGCCAGCAGCGTAGCAGCGGGAGACACCTACGAGCAGTACTTC

size: -
D: -
J: TRBJ2-7
V: TRBV10-2
CDR3: CASTVGGYEQYF
DNA: TGCGCCAGCACAGTGGGAGGTTACGAGCAGTACTTC

size: few
D: -
J: TRBJ2-6
V: TRBV10-3
CDR3: CAISESGGSSGANVLTF
DNA: TGTGCCATCAGTGAGTCGGGAGGAAGCTCTGGGGCCAACGTCCTGACTTTC

size: -
D: -
J: TRBJ2-4
V: TRBV2
CDR3: CASSENPGPNIQYF
DNA: TGTGCCAGCAGCGAAAATCCGGGACCAAACATTCAGTACTTC

size: few
D: -
J: TRBJ1-1
V: TRBV7-8
CDR3: CASSLLQVDPVNTEAFF
DNA: TGTGCCAGCAGCTTACTACAGGTAGATCCGGTGAACACTGAAGCTTTCTTT

size: -
D: TRBD2
J: TRBJ2-3
V: TRBV5-1
CDR3: CASRSAASGSYTQYF
DNA: TGCGCCAGCAGGTCGGCGGCTAGCGGGAGTTATACGCAGTATTTT

size: -
D: -
J: TRBJ1-5
V: TRBV7-8
CDR3: CASSLGSDLNQPQHF
DNA: TGTGCCAGCAGCCTTGGGAGTGACCTCAATCAGCCCCAGCATTTT

size: -
D: TRBD1
J: TRBJ1-2
V: TRBV28
CDR3: CASSPTGLTSYGYTF
DNA: TGTGCCAGCAGCCCGACAGGGCTCACTAGCTATGGCTACACCTTC

size: -
D: -
J: TRBJ1-1
V: TRBV14
CDR3: CASSKQGGGTEAFF
DNA: TGTGCCAGCAGCAAGCAAGGAGGGGGCACTGAAGCTTTCTTT

size: few
D: TRBD1
J: TRBJ2-7
V: TRBV6-2/TRBV6-3
CDR3: CASTITPRSGRTGWAYEQYF
DNA: TGTGCCAGCACTATTACACCCAGATCCGGGCGGACAGGGTGGGCCTACGAGCAGTACTTC

size: few
D: -
J: TRBJ1-2
V: TRBV6-6
CDR3: CASNIQGSNYGYTF
DNA: TGTGCCAGCAATATCCAGGGGTCCAACTATGGCTACACCTTC

size: -
D: -
J: TRBJ2-3
V: TRBV30
CDR3: CASENRGTDTQYF
DNA: TGTGCCAGCGAAAACAGGGGCACAGATACGCAGTATTTT

size: few
D: -
J: TRBJ2-1
V: TRBV7-2
CDR3: CASSLPVYNEQFF
DNA: TGTGCCAGCAGCTTACCGGTATACAATGAGCAGTTCTTC

size: few
D: TRBD2
J: TRBJ2-1
V: TRBV27
CDR3: CASSFIAGVDNEQFF
DNA: TGTGCCAGCAGTTTTATAGCGGGAGTCGACAATGAGCAGTTCTTC

size: -
D: -
J: TRBJ2-7
V: TRBV5-1
CDR3: CASSLGKESHEQYF
DNA: TGCGCCAGCAGCTTGGGGAAAGAGTCCCACGAGCAGTACTTC

size: once
D: -
J: TRBJ2-7
V: TRBV5-1
CDR3: CASSPELGRSYGQYF
DNA: TGCGCCAGCAGCCCGGAGTTGGGCCGCTCCTACGGGCAGTACTTC

size: -
D: -
J: TRBJ1-4
V: TRBV6-5
CDR3: CASVADHEKLFF
DNA: TGTGCCAGCGTTGCAGACCATGAAAAACTGTTTTTT

size: -
D: -
J: TRBJ1-6
V: TRBV5-1
CDR3: CASSPPGTVNSPLHF
DNA: TGCGCCAGCAGCCCACCCGGGACGGTTAATTCACCCCTCCACTTT

size: -
D: TRBD2
J: TRBJ2-7
V: TRBV6-5
CDR3: CASTNPTSGTTYEQYF
DNA: TGTGCCAGCACCAACCCGACTAGCGGGACCACCTACGAGCAGTACTTC